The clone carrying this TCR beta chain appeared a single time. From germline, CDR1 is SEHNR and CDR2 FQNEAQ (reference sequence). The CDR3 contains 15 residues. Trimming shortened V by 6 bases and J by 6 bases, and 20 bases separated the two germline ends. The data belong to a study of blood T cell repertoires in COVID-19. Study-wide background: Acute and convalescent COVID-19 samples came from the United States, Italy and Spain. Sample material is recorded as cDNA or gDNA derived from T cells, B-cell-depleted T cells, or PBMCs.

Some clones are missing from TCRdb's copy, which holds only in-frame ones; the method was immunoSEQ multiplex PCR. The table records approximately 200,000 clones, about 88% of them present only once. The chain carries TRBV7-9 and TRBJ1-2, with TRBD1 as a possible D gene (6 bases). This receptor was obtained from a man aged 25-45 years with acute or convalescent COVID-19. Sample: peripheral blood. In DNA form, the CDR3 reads TGTGCCAGCAGTCCAATCTCCGGGACAAATCATGGCTACACCTTC. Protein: CASSPISGTNHGYTF.